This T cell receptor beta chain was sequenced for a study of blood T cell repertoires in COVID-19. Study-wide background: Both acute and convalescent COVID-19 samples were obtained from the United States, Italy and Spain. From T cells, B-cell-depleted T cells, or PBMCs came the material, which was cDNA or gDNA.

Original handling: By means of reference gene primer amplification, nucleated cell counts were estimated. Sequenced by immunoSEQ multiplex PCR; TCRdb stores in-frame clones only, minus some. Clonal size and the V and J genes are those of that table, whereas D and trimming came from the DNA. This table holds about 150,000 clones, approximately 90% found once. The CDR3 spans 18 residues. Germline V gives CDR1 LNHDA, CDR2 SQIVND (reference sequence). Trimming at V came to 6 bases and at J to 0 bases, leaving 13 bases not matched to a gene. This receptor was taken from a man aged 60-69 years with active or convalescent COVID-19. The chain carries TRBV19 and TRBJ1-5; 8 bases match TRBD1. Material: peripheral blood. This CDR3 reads CASSVGQGRSHSNQPQHF. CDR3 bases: TGTGCCAGTAGCGTCGGACAGGGAAGGTCCCATAGCAATCAGCCCCAGCATTTT.